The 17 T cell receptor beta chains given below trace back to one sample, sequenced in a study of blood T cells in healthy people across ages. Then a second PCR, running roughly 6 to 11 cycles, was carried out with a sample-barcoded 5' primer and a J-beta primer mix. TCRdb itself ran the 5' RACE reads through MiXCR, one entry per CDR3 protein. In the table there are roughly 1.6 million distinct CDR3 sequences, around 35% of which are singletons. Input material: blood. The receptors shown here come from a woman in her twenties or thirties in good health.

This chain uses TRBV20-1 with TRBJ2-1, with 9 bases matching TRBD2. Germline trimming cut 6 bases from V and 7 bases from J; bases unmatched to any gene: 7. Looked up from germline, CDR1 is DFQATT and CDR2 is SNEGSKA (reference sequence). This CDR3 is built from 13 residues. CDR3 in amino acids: CSAEAGGLNEQFF. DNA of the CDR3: TGCAGTGCAGAAGCGGGGGGCCTAAATGAGCAGTTCTTC.

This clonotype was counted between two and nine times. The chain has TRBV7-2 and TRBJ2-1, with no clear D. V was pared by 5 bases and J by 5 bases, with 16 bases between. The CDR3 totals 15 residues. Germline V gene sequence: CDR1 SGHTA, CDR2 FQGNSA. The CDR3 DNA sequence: TGTGCCAGCAGCCCACCTCGTCTCCTCCACAATGAGCAGTTCTTC. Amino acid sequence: CASSPPRLLHNEQFF.

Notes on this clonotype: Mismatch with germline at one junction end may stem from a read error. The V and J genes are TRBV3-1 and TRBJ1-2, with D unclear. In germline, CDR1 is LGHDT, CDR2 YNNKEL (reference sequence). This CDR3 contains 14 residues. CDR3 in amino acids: CASSQDMGSYGHTF. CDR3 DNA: TGTGCCAGCAGCCAAGATATGGGGTCCTATGGCCACACCTTC.

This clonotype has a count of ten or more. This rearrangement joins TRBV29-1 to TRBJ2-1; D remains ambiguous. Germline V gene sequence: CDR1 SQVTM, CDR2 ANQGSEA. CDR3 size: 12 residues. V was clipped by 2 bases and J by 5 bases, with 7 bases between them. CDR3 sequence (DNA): TGCAGCGTTGAATTAGCAGACAATGAGCAGTTCTTC. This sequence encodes CSVELADNEQFF.

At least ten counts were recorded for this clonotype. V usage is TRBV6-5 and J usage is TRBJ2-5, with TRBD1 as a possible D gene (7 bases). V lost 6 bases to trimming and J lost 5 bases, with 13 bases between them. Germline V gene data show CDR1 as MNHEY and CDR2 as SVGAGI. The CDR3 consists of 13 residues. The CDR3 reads CASSSSGGETQYF. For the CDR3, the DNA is TGTGCCAGCAGCTCCTCAGGGGGGGAGACCCAGTACTTC.

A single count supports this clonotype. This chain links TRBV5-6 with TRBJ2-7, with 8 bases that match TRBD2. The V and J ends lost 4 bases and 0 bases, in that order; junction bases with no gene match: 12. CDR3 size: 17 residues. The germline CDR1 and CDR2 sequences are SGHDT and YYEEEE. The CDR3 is CASSRGLAGQSSYEQYF. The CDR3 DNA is TGTGCCAGCAGCCGGGGGCTAGCGGGCCAGTCCTCCTACGAGCAGTACTTC.

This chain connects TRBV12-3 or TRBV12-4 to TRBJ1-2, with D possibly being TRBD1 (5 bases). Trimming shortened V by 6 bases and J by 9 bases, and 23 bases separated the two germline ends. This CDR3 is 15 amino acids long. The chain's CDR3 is CASSLSGAGTMSYTF. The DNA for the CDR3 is TGTGCCAGCAGCCTAAGCGGGGCTGGTACAATGAGCTACACCTTC.

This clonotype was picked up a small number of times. Written as DNA, the CDR3 is TGCAGTGCTTACGACAGGGTGGTCCCTAGAGAGACCCAGTACTTC. Protein sequence: CSAYDRVVPRETQYF. This sequence joins TRBV20-1 and TRBJ2-5, with TRBD1 matching over 7 bases. The ends lost 5 bases at V and 4 bases at J; junction bases unmatched: 13. Germline lookup yields CDR1 DFQATT and CDR2 SNEGSKA (reference sequence). This CDR3 spans 15 amino acids.

The CDR3: CASSLRMGSGNEQFF. The DNA for the CDR3 is TGTGCCAGCAGTTTACGGATGGGTTCGGGAAATGAGCAGTTCTTC. The chain combines TRBV12-3 or TRBV12-4 with TRBJ2-1, with D possibly being TRBD2 (5 bases). The CDR3 spans 15 residues. Trimming took off 2 bases at V and 7 bases at J, with 15 bases between the two ends.

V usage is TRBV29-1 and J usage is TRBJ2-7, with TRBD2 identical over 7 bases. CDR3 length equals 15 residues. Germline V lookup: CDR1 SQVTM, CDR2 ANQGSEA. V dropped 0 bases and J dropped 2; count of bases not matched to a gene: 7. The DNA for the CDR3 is TGCAGCGTTGAAGAAACTCGCGGGAGTACCTACGAGCAGTACTTC. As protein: CSVEETRGSTYEQYF.

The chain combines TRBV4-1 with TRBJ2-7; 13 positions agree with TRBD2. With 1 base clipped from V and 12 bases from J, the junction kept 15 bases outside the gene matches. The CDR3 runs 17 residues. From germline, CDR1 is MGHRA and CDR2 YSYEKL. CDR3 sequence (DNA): TGCGCCAGCAGCCAAGGGACTATGGGACTAGCGGGACTAAAGGGGTACTTC. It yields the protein CASSQGTMGLAGLKGYF.

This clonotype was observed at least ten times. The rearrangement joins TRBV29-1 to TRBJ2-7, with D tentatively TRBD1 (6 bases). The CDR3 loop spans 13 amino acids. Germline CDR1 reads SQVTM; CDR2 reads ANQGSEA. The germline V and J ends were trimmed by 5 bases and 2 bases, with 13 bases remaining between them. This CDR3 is CSVTDSQAYEQYF. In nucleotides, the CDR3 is TGCAGCGTTACGGACAGCCAGGCCTACGAGCAGTACTTC.

In DNA, the CDR3 is TGTGCCGGGGGAGGGGGACCTACCCATGGCTACACCTTC. This encodes CAGGGGPTHGYTF. The chain carries TRBV28 and TRBJ1-2; tentative D call: TRBD1 (6 bases). CDR1 and CDR2 (germline): MDHEN, SYDVKM. With 11 bases removed from V and 6 bases from J, the gap between germline ends came to 19 bases. The CDR3 spans 13 residues.

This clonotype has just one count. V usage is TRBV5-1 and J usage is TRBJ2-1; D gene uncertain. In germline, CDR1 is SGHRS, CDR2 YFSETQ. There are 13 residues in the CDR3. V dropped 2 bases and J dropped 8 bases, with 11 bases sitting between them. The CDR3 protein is CASSLRVLDEQFF. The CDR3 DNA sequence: TGCGCCAGCAGCTTACGGGTATTGGATGAGCAGTTCTTC.

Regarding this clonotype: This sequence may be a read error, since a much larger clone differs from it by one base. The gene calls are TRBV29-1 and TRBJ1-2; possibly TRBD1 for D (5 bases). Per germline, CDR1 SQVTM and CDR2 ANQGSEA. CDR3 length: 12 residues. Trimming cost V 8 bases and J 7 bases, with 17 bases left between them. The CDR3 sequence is CSSWWGSGGYTF. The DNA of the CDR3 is TGCAGCTCATGGTGGGGGAGCGGTGGCTACACCTTC.

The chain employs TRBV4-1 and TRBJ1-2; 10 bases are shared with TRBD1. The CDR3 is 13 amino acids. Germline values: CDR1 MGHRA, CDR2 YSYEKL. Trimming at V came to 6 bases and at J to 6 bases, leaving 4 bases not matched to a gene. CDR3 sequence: CASRGTGVHGYTF. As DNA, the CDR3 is TGCGCCAGCAGGGGGACAGGGGTCCATGGCTACACCTTC.

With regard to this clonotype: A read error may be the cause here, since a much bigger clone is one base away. The CDR3 region is CATSGTEGRSTF. The CDR3 coding sequence is TGTGCCACCTCAGGGACAGAGGGTAGGAGCACCTTC. This chain links TRBV27 with TRBJ1-2; 7 bases map to TRBD1. The V and J ends lost 10 bases and 13 bases, in that order; junction bases with no gene match: 15. The CDR3 covers 12 residues. Germline assignment: CDR1 MNHEY and CDR2 SMNVEV (reference sequence).